The text below deals with one T cell receptor (beta chain). Antigen specificity is unknown. The data belong to a study of breast tumors, draining lymph nodes, adjacent tissues. Broader study findings: The data were judged consistent with most tumor T cells coming from lymph node and expanding in tumor.

A single record per CDR3 protein comes from TCRdb applying MiXCR to the multiplex PCR reads. The data hold about 200,000 distinct CDR3 sequences, with 31% observed a single time. Trimming pared 5 bases from V and 0 bases from J, leaving 5 bases between. Germline CDR1 reads SGHKS; CDR2 reads YYEKEE (reference sequence). The CDR3 totals 13 residues. Samples came from axillary lymph nodes draining the breast cancer. This chain links TRBV5-5 with TRBJ1-4; no firm D call. Sequenced material: axillary lymph node tissue. The TCR comes from a female donor with breast cancer. Some clones in this sample may be carry-over from other donors' samples. CDR3 protein: CASRRTTNEKLFF. The DNA of the CDR3 is TGTGCCAGCAGGAGGACAACTAATGAAAAACTGTTTTTT.